This TCR beta chain comes out of a study of siplizumab effects on memory and regulatory T cells. Repertoires were generated with immunoSEQ multiplex PCR, while TCRdb's copy carries only in-frame clones and drops some. The repertoire holds nearly 95,000 clones, with 94% as singletons. Study results and limitations: Memory cells that were CD4+ and unstimulated gave rise to alloreactive sequences, which siplizumab significantly reduced.

Points on this clone: Its cognate antigen is unknown.

The germline gives CDR1 LGHNA, CDR2 YNFKEQ. The CDR3 runs 13 residues. The V end was cut by 0 bases, the J end by 2 bases, with 4 bases between. The chain is built from TRBV4-2 and TRBJ1-2; D not resolved. The sequence derives from a human donor in good health. The sequencing input was non-Treg CD4+ T cells sorted from blood. The CDR3 nucleotides read TGTGCCAGCAGCCAAGATGGAAACTATGGCTACACCTTC. Protein: CASSQDGNYGYTF.